Below, 10 T cell receptor beta chains from the same sample are listed, as sequenced in a study of Tregs in tolerant kidney transplant recipients. The method was immunoSEQ multiplex PCR; TCRdb's version includes in-frame clones alone and lacks a portion of them. The sample contains over 50,000 clones, 70% to 90% of which appear only once. Here the sequenced sample was Tregs from blood, taken before the transplant. The source of these receptors is a human donor who received a combined kidney and bone marrow transplant.

The chain is built from TRBV14 and TRBJ1-1; D possibly corresponds to TRBD1 (5 bases). The V and J ends lost 4 bases and 8 bases respectively, with 20 bases between them. CDR1 and CDR2 (germline): SGHDN, FVKESK. This CDR3 region has 15 residues. CDR3 residues: CASSLSPGDGTEAFF. CDR3 in DNA: TGTGCCAGCAGCCTCAGCCCGGGGGATGGAACGGAAGCTTTCTTT.

The chain is built from TRBV5-1 and TRBJ2-3; the match to TRBD2 covers 11 bases. The germline gives CDR1 SGHRS, CDR2 YFSETQ. The CDR3 has 15 amino acids. The J segment lost 1 base and the V segment lost 4 bases, leaving 2 bases of the junction unmatched. CDR3 sequence (DNA): TGCGCCAGCAGCCTACTAGCGGGGGGCACAGATACGCAGTATTTT. It encodes CASSLLAGGTDTQYF.

The V and J genes are TRBV2 and TRBJ2-2, with D perhaps matching TRBD2 (5 bases). Deletions cut 8 bases from V and 5 bases from J, with 15 bases between. CDR1 is SNHLY and CDR2 is FYNNEI in the germline V gene. The CDR3 loop spans 14 amino acids. CDR3: CASDGDGRTGELFF. The DNA for the CDR3 is TGTGCCAGCGACGGGGATGGGCGGACCGGGGAGCTGTTTTTT.

This clone was picked up a small number of times. J is TRBJ2-1 and V is TRBV19, with TRBD1 matching 10 bases. V lost 1 base, J lost 4 bases, and 4 bases stayed unmatched. CDR1 and CDR2 (germline): LNHDA, SQIVND (reference sequence). CDR3 size: 16 residues. The CDR3 DNA reads TGTGCCAGTAGTATAGTGGGACAGGGGACATACAATGAGCAGTTCTTC. This encodes CASSIVGQGTYNEQFF.

This sequence joins TRBV19 and TRBJ2-1, with TRBD1 identical over 12 bases. CDR3 length: 15 amino acids. The germline V gene encodes CDR1 LNHDA and CDR2 SQIVND (reference sequence). The V and J ends lost 7 bases and 10 bases, in that order; junction bases with no gene match: 11. The CDR3 region is CASIGRGQGAEEQFF. CDR3 nucleotide sequence: TGTGCCAGTATTGGGAGGGGACAGGGGGCAGAGGAGCAGTTCTTC. The full variable domain, its missing parts supplied by reference TRBV19 and TRBJ2-1, is DGGITQSPKYLFRKEGQNVTLSCEQNLNHDAMYWYRQDPGQGLRLIYYSQIVNDFQKGDIAEGYSVSREKKESFPLTVTSAQKNPTAFYLCASIGRGQGAEEQFFGPGTRLTVL.

V is TRBV28 and J is TRBJ2-6; no reliable D call. The V end was cut by 5 bases, the J end by 2 bases, with 4 bases between. This CDR3 spans 13 amino acids. Germline V gene lookup returns CDR1 MDHEN and CDR2 SYDVKM. CDR3 bases: TGTGCCAGCAGTCGGACTGGGGCCAACGTCCTGACTTTC. Translated: CASSRTGANVLTF.

This clone turned up a few times. The J gene is TRBJ2-3, the V gene TRBV2; D is perhaps TRBD2 (7 bases). V lost 7 bases, J lost 2 bases, and 16 bases lay in between. From germline, CDR1 is SNHLY and CDR2 FYNNEI. CDR3 length equals 15 residues. For the CDR3, the DNA is TGTGCCAGCATCAATGGGGGGGGCCCCACAGATACGCAGTATTTT. Translation gives CASINGGGPTDTQYF.

The V gene is TRBV25-1, the J gene TRBJ2-7; the D is unclear. The CDR3 contains 12 residues. Per germline, CDR1 MGHDK and CDR2 SYGVNS. The V end lost 8 bases, the J end lost 3 bases, and 11 bases lay between the germline ends. The CDR3 coding sequence is TGTGCCAGCGGCAACGAGGTCTACGAGCAGTACTTC. This sequence encodes CASGNEVYEQYF.

The CDR3: CASSITGLNSPLHF. CDR3 DNA: TGTGCCAGTAGTATAACAGGACTTAATTCACCCCTCCACTTT. The chain combines TRBV19 with TRBJ1-6, with D maybe TRBD1 (5 bases). The ends were cut back, 2 bases at V and 6 bases at J, with 8 bases in the middle. The CDR3 is made up of 14 amino acids. CDR1 and CDR2 from the germline V gene are LNHDA and SQIVND (reference sequence). The full variable domain, in which reference TRBV19 and TRBJ1-6 provide the parts outside the CDR3, is DGGITQSPKYLFRKEGQNVTLSCEQNLNHDAMYWYRQDPGQGLRLIYYSQIVNDFQKGDIAEGYSVSREKKESFPLTVTSAQKNPTAFYLCASSITGLNSPLHFGNGTRLTVT.

The rearrangement uses TRBV28 and TRBJ1-2; D remains unclear. The length of the CDR3 is 12 residues. Trimming removed 8 bases from V and 8 bases from J, with 15 bases in between. Germline lookup yields CDR1 MDHEN and CDR2 SYDVKM. This CDR3 reads CASCGTASGYTF. The CDR3 DNA reads as TGTGCCAGCTGCGGCACGGCCTCAGGCTACACCTTC.